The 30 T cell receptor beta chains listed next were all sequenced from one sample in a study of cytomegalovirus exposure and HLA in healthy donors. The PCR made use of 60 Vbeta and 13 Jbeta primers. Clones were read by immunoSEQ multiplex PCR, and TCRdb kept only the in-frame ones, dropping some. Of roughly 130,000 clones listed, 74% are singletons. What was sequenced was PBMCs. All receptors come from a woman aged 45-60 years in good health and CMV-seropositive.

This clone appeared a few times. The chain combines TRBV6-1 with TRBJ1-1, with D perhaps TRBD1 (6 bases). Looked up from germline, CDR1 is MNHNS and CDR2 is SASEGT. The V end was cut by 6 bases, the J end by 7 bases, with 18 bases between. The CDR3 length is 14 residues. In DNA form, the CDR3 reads TGTGCCAGCAGCGCAGACAGGATTGGGAATGAAGCTTTCTTT. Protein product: CASSADRIGNEAFF.

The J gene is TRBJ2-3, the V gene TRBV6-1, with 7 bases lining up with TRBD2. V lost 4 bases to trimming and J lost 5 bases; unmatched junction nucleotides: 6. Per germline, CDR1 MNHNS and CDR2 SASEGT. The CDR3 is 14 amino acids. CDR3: CASSAPGGVDTQYF. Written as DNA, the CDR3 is TGTGCCAGCAGTGCCCCGGGGGGAGTAGATACGCAGTATTTT.

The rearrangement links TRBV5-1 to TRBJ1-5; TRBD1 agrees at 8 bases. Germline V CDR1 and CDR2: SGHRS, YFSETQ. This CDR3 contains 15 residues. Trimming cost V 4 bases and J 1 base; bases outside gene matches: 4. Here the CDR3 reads CASSPQGGSNQPQHF. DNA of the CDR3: TGCGCCAGCAGCCCACAGGGGGGAAGCAATCAGCCCCAGCATTTT.

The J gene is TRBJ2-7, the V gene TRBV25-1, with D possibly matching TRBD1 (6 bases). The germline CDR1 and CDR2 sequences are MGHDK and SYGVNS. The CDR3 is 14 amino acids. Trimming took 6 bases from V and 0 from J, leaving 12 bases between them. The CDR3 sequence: CASRDRYPSYEQYF. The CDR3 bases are TGTGCCAGCAGAGACAGGTATCCCTCCTACGAGCAGTACTTC.

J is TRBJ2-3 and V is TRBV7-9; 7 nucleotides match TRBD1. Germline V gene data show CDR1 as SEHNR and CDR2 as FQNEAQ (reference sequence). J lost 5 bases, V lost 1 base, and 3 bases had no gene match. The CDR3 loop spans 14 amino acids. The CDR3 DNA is TGTGCCAGCAGCTTAGTAGGGGGCCGAGATACGCAGTATTTT. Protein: CASSLVGGRDTQYF.

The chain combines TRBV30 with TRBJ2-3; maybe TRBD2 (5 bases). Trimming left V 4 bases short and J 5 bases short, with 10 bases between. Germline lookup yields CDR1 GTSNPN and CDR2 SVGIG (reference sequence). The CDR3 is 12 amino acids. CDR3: CAWNLGRDTQYF. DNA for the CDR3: TGTGCCTGGAATCTTGGGAGAGATACGCAGTATTTT.

CDR3 amino acids: CASSETSNEQFF. In nucleotides, the CDR3 is TGCGCCAGCAGCGAGACTAGCAATGAGCAGTTCTTC. The chain joins TRBV5-1 to TRBJ2-1, with D possibly matching TRBD2 (6 bases). There are 12 residues in the CDR3. Germline-derived CDR1 and CDR2 are SGHRS and YFSETQ. The germline V and J ends were trimmed by 4 bases and 6 bases, with 8 bases remaining between them.

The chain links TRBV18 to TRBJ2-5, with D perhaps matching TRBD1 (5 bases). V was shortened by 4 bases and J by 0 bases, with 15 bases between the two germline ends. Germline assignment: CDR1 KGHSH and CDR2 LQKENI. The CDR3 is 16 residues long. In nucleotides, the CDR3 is TGTGCCAGCTCACGTCGACAGAGTCTCTACCAAGAGACCCAGTACTTC. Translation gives CASSRRQSLYQETQYF.

The chain's CDR3 is CASSLNMRAETQYF. CDR3 DNA: TGCGCCAGCAGCCTAAACATGAGGGCAGAGACCCAGTACTTC. The chain joins TRBV4-3 to TRBJ2-5, with D tentatively TRBD2 (5 bases). CDR3 length: 14 amino acids. The germline V and J ends were trimmed by 4 bases and 4 bases, with 13 bases remaining between them. CDR1 and CDR2 (germline): LGHNA, YSLEER.

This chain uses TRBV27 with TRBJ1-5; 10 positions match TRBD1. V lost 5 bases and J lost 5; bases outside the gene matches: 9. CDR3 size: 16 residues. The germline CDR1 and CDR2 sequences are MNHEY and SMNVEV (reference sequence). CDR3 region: CASSQSPTGGDQPQHF. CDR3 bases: TGTGCCAGCAGTCAAAGCCCGACAGGGGGCGATCAGCCCCAGCATTTT.

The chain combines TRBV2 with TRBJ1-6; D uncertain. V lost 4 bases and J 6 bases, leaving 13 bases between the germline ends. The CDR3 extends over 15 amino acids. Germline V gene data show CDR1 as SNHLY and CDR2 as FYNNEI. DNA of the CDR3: TGTGCCAGCAGTGCGTCGCAACAGACTAATTCACCCCTCCACTTT. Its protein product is CASSASQQTNSPLHF. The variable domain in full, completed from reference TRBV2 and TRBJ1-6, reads EPEVTQTPSHQVTQMGQEVILRCVPISNHLYFYWYRQILGQKVEFLVSFYNNEISEKSEIFDDQFSVERPDGSNFTLKIRSTKLEDSAMYFCASSASQQTNSPLHFGNGTRLTVT.

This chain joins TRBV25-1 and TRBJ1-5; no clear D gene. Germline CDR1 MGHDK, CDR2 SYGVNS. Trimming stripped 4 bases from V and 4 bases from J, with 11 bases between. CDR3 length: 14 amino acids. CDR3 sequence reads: CASSAPGQNQPQHF. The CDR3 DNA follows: TGTGCCAGCAGTGCGCCAGGCCAAAATCAGCCCCAGCATTTT.

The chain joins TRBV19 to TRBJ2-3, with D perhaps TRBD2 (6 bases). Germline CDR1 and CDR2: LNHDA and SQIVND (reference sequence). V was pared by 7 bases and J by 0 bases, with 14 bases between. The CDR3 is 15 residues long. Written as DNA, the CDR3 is TGTGCCAGTACTGTAGCGGTTTCTAGCACAGATACGCAGTATTTT. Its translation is CASTVAVSSTDTQYF.

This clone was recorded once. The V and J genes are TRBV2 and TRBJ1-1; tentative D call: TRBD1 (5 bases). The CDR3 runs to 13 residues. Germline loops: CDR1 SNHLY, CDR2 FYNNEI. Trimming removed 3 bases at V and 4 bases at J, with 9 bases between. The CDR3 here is CASSETRVTEAFF. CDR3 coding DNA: TGTGCCAGCAGTGAGACCAGGGTCACTGAAGCTTTCTTT.

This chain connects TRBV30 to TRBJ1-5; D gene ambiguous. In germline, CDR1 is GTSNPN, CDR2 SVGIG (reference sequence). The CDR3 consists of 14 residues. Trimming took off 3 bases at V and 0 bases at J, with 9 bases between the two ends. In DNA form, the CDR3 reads TGTGCCTGGAGCTCTAAAAATAGCAATCAGCCCCAGCATTTT. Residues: CAWSSKNSNQPQHF.

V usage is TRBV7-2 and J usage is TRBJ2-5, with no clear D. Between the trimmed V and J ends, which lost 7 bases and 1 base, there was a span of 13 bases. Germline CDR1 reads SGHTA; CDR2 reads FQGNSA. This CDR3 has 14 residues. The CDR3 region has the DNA TGTGCCAGCACCAAATTTGGGCCCCAAGAGACCCAGTACTTC. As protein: CASTKFGPQETQYF. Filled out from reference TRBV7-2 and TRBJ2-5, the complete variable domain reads GAGVSQSPSNKVTEKGKDVELRCDPISGHTALYWYRQSLGQGLEFLIYFQGNSAPDKSGLPSDRFSAERTGGSVSTLTIQRTQQEDSAVYLCASTKFGPQETQYFGPGTRLLVL.

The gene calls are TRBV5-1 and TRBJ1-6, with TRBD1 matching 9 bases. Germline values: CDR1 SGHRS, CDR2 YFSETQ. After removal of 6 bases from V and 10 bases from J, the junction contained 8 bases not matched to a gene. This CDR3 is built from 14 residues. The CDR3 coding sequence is TGCGCCAGCACCACGGGACAGGGACAGTCACCCCTCCACTTT. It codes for CASTTGQGQSPLHF. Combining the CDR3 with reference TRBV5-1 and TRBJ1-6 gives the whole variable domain KAGVTQTPRYLIKTRGQQVTLSCSPISGHRSVSWYQQTPGQGLQFLFEYFSETQRNKGNFPGRFSGRQFSNSRSEMNVSTLELGDSALYLCASTTGQGQSPLHFGNGTRLTVT.

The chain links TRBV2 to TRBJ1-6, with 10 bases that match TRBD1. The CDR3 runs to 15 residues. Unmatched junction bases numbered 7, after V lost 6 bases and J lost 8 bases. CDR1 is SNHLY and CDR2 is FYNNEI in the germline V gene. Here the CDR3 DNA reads TGTGCCAGCAGCTATCAGACAGGGGGCGATTCACCCCTCCACTTT. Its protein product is CASSYQTGGDSPLHF. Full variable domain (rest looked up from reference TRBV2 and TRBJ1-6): EPEVTQTPSHQVTQMGQEVILRCVPISNHLYFYWYRQILGQKVEFLVSFYNNEISEKSEIFDDQFSVERPDGSNFTLKIRSTKLEDSAMYFCASSYQTGGDSPLHFGNGTRLTVT.

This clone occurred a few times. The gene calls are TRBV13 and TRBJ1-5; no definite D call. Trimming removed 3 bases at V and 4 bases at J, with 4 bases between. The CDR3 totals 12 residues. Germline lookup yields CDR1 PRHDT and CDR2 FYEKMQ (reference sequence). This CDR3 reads CASSFSNQPQHF. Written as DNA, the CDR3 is TGTGCCAGCAGCTTCTCGAATCAGCCCCAGCATTTT.

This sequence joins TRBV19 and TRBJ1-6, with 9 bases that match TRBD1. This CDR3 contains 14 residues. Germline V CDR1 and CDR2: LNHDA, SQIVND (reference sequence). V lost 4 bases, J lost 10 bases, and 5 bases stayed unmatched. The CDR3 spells CASSKDRGYSPLHF. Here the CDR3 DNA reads TGTGCCAGTAGTAAGGACAGGGGATACTCACCCCTCCACTTT.

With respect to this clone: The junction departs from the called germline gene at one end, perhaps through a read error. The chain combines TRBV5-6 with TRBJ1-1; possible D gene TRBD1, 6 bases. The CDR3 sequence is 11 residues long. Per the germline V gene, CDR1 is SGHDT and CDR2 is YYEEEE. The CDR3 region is CASSLDSQAFF. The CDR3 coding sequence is TGTGCCAGCAGTTTGGACAGTCAAGCTTTCTTT.

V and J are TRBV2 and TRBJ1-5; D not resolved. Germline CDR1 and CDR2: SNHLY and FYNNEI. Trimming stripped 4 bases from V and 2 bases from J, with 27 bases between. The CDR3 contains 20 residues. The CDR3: CASSGPLAQAGPGGNQPQHF. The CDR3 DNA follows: TGTGCCAGCAGTGGCCCTCTGGCGCAGGCGGGCCCTGGGGGCAATCAGCCCCAGCATTTT. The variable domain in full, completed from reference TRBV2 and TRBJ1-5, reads EPEVTQTPSHQVTQMGQEVILRCVPISNHLYFYWYRQILGQKVEFLVSFYNNEISEKSEIFDDQFSVERPDGSNFTLKIRSTKLEDSAMYFCASSGPLAQAGPGGNQPQHFGDGTRLSIL.

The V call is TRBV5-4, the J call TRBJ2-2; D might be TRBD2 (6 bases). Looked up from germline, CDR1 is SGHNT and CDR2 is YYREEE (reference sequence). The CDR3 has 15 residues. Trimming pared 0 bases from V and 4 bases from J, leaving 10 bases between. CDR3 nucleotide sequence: TGTGCCAGCAGCTTGGGCGGGGAGAGCACCGGGGAGCTGTTTTTT. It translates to CASSLGGESTGELFF.

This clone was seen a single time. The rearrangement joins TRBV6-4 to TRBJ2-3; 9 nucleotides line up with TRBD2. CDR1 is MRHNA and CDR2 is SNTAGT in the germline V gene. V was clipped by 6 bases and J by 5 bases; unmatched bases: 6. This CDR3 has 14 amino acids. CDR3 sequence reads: CASRSGGKGDTQYF. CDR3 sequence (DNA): TGTGCCAGCAGAAGCGGGGGGAAGGGAGATACGCAGTATTTT.

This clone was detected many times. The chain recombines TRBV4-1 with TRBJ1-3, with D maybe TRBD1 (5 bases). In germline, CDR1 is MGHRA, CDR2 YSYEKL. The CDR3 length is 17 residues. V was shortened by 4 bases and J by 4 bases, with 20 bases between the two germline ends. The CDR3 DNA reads TGCGCCAGCAGCCGGGCAGGGTTGGTACAAATGGGAAACACCATATATTTT. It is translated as CASSRAGLVQMGNTIYF.

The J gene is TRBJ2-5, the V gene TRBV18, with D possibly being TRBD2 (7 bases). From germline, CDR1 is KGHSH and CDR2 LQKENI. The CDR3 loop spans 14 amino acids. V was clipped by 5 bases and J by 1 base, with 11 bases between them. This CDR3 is CASSDRGAQETQYF. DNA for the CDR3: TGTGCCAGCTCAGACCGGGGGGCCCAAGAGACCCAGTACTTC.

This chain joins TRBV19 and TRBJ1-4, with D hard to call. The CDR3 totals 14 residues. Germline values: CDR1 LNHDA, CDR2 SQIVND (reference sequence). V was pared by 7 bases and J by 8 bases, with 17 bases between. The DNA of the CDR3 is TGTGCCAGTACGGAGACGCCCGCGGCAGAAAAACTGTTTTTT. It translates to CASTETPAAEKLFF.

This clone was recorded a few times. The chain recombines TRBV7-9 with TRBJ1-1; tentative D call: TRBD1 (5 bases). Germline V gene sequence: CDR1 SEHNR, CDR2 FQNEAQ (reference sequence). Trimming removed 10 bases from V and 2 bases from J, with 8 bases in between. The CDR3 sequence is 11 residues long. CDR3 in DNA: TGTGCCAACCAGGGAAACACTGAAGCTTTCTTT. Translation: CANQGNTEAFF.

The chain's CDR3 is CASSSGGQGTEKLFF. The DNA for the CDR3 is TGTGCCAGCAGCTCCGGGGGGCAGGGGACTGAAAAACTGTTTTTT. The chain is built from TRBV5-4 and TRBJ1-4; perhaps TRBD1 as D (6 bases). Germline values: CDR1 SGHNT, CDR2 YYREEE (reference sequence). Between the trimmed V and J ends, which lost 3 bases and 7 bases, there was a span of 16 bases. This CDR3 has 15 residues.

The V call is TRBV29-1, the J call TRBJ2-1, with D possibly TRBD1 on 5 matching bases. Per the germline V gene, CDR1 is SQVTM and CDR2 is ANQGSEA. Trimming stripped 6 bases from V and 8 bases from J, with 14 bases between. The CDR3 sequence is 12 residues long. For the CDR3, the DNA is TGCAGCGTGGAACAGGTGTTCGATGAGCAGTTCTTC. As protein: CSVEQVFDEQFF.